Following are 19 T cell receptor beta chains from one sample sequenced in a study of T cell repertoires in cytomegalovirus infection. TCRdb reprocessed the reads via MiXCR and lists one record per CDR3 protein. The sample includes about 240,000 distinct CDR3 sequences, approximately 13% of them seen just once. Sequenced material: PBMCs. These receptors were obtained from a human donor in good health (CMV status not recorded). Some clones in this sample may be carry-over from other donors' samples.

This clonotype was seen ten or more times. The chain recombines TRBV11-2 with TRBJ2-1, with D hard to call. CDR1 SGHAT and CDR2 FQNNGV come from the germline V gene. The CDR3 has 14 amino acids. Trimming took off 7 bases at V and 2 bases at J, with 12 bases between the two ends. The CDR3 DNA reads as TGTGCCAGCACCCCGACCGGGCCCTACAATGAGCAGTTCTTC. This gives the protein CASTPTGPYNEQFF.

V is TRBV2 and J is TRBJ1-2; weak D call: TRBD1 (6 bases). CDR1 and CDR2 from the germline V gene are SNHLY and FYNNEI. Trimming removed 10 bases from V and 0 bases from J, with 12 bases in between. This CDR3 region has 13 residues. The CDR3 bases are TGTGCCACCCCAGGACAGCCTAACTATGGCTACACCTTC. It encodes CATPGQPNYGYTF.

This clonotype was observed many times. The chain combines TRBV28 with TRBJ2-3; a weak D match, TRBD2 (6 bases). The germline gives CDR1 MDHEN, CDR2 SYDVKM. Trimming cost V 5 bases and J 8 bases, with 14 bases left between them. The CDR3 is 13 amino acids. The CDR3 loop reads CASSTGATITQYF. For the CDR3, the DNA is TGTGCCAGCAGTACGGGAGCGACAATTACGCAGTATTTT.

Many counts were recorded for this clonotype. The CDR3 DNA sequence: TGTGCCAGCACTGGGACAGCTAACACTGAAGCTTTCTTT. Protein: CASTGTANTEAFF. The chain employs TRBV7-2 and TRBJ1-1, with 7 bases identical to TRBD1. Germline CDR1 SGHTA, CDR2 FQGNSA. With 7 bases clipped from V and 2 bases from J, the junction kept 4 bases outside the gene matches. This CDR3 contains 13 residues.

In this sample, this clonotype turned up once. This may stem from a read error, because a much larger clone lies one nucleotide away. The V call is TRBV12-3 or TRBV12-4, the J call TRBJ1-5; 8 bases agree with TRBD1. V trimming: 1 base; J trimming: 9 bases; junction bases outside the gene matches: 8. The CDR3 runs to 15 residues. DNA of the CDR3: TGTGCCAGCAGTTTAGTTGGCAGGGGGCTTCGGCCCCAGCATTTT. Amino acid sequence: CASSLVGRGLRPQHF.

The rearrangement joins TRBV6-2 or TRBV6-3 to TRBJ2-1, with 8 bases identical to TRBD1. The V and J ends lost 0 bases and 10 bases, in that order; junction bases with no gene match: 5. CDR1 is MNHEY, CDR2 SVGEGT, per germline. The CDR3 totals 14 residues. Written as DNA, the CDR3 is TGTGCCAGCAGTTACTCGGCAGGGGGCAGGGAGCAGTTCTTC. Translation: CASSYSAGGREQFF.

The sample holds many counts of this clonotype. The chain has TRBV9 and TRBJ1-2; 8 positions agree with TRBD1. The V gene's germline CDR1 is SGDLS and CDR2 YYNGEE. The V segment lost 4 bases and the J segment 2 bases; nucleotides outside the gene matches: 4. This CDR3 has 14 amino acids. CDR3 sequence: CASSPGQGNYGYTF. The CDR3 DNA is TGTGCCAGCAGCCCCGGACAGGGAAACTATGGCTACACCTTC.

CDR3 coding DNA: TGCGCCAGCAGCTCCCAGGCACAGGCGACCCAGTACTTC. Amino acid sequence: CASSSQAQATQYF. The chain employs TRBV5-1 and TRBJ2-5; a possible D gene is TRBD1 (5 bases). Trimming took off 3 bases at V and 7 bases at J, with 13 bases between the two ends. This CDR3 has 13 amino acids. Germline V lookup: CDR1 SGHRS, CDR2 YFSETQ.

This clonotype came up many times. J is TRBJ2-1 and V is TRBV7-9; TRBD2 aligns across 11 bases. Germline V gives CDR1 SEHNR, CDR2 FQNEAQ (reference sequence). Trimming took 1 base from V and 8 from J; bases not matched to a gene: 4. The CDR3 has 15 amino acids. The DNA for the CDR3 is TGTGCCAGCAGCTTAGAAACTAGCGGGAGTGATGAGCAGTTCTTC. Its translation is CASSLETSGSDEQFF.

This clonotype occurred a few times. The chain is built from TRBV6-2 or TRBV6-3 and TRBJ2-5; D perhaps matches TRBD1 (5 bases). V was trimmed by 6 bases and J by 4 bases, leaving 12 bases between them. Germline V gene sequence: CDR1 MNHEY, CDR2 SVGEGT. CDR3 length: 13 amino acids. CDR3 residues: CASRDQGVETQYF. The DNA of the CDR3 is TGTGCCAGCAGGGATCAGGGTGTAGAGACCCAGTACTTC.

In its sample, this clonotype was seen many times. The chain employs TRBV7-2 and TRBJ1-2, with unresolved D. In germline, CDR1 is SGHTA, CDR2 FQGNSA. This CDR3 is 13 amino acids long. V lost 2 bases and J lost 8, with 12 bases in between. The CDR3 region is CASSLNREDGYTF. The CDR3 region has the DNA TGTGCCAGCAGCTTAAACCGCGAGGACGGCTACACCTTC.

This clonotype was observed many times. V gene TRBV7-2 combines with J gene TRBJ1-6; TRBD1 might be the D (6 bases). This CDR3 is built from 15 residues. V was clipped by 1 base and J by 7 bases, with 11 bases between them. Germline CDR1 is SGHTA and CDR2 is FQGNSA. CDR3 amino acids: CASSLGGHENSPLHF. Written as DNA, the CDR3 is TGTGCCAGCAGCTTAGGGGGGCACGAAAATTCACCCCTCCACTTT.

This clonotype was seen repeatedly, ten times or more. The chain's CDR3 is CASSATTGPNEKLFF. CDR3 nucleotides: TGTGCCAGCAGCGCGACGACAGGCCCGAATGAAAAACTGTTTTTT. The rearrangement links TRBV7-2 to TRBJ1-4; perhaps TRBD1 as D (6 bases). CDR3 size: 15 residues. CDR1 and CDR2 from the germline V gene are SGHTA and FQGNSA. Trimming left V 5 bases short and J 5 bases short, with 15 bases between.

This chain connects TRBV20-1 to TRBJ2-1; 7 nucleotides line up with TRBD2. After removal of 2 bases from V and 7 bases from J, the junction contained 8 bases not matched to a gene. This CDR3 has 14 amino acids. Germline-derived CDR1 and CDR2 are DFQATT and SNEGSKA (reference sequence). The CDR3 region has the DNA TGCAGTGCTAGAAAAGGACTAGACTTAAATGAGCAGTTCTTC. It is translated as CSARKGLDLNEQFF.

This clonotype has a count of ten or more. The chain recombines TRBV28 with TRBJ2-3; no firm D call. CDR1 MDHEN and CDR2 SYDVKM come from the germline V gene. CDR3 length equals 16 residues. V dropped 4 bases and J dropped 0 bases, with 14 bases sitting between them. CDR3 sequence reads: CASSSHPPDSTDTQYF. The CDR3 nucleotides read TGTGCCAGCAGTTCCCATCCCCCGGATAGCACAGATACGCAGTATTTT. The full variable domain, rest sourced from reference TRBV28 and TRBJ2-3, is DVKVTQSSRYLVKRTGEKVFLECVQDMDHENMFWYRQDPGLGLRLIYFSYDVKMKEKGDIPEGYSVSREKKERFSLILESASTNQTSMYLCASSSHPPDSTDTQYFGPGTRLTVL.

The chain uses TRBV4-2 and TRBJ2-7; 11 bases fit TRBD1. The V segment lost 5 bases and the J segment 2 bases; nucleotides outside the gene matches: 5. From germline, CDR1 is LGHNA and CDR2 YNFKEQ. CDR3 length: 15 amino acids. The CDR3 bases are TGTGCCAGCAGCGAAGGACAGGGGGCAACCTACGAGCAGTACTTC. As protein: CASSEGQGATYEQYF.

This clonotype occurred many times. The rearrangement joins TRBV7-2 to TRBJ2-3, with TRBD2 identical over 7 bases. Looked up from germline, CDR1 is SGHTA and CDR2 is FQGNSA. The CDR3 covers 14 residues. The ends lost 7 bases at V and 4 bases at J; junction bases unmatched: 8. DNA for the CDR3: TGTGCCAGCACCACCCGACTAGCCGCAGATACGCAGTATTTT. Protein: CASTTRLAADTQYF.

The chain employs TRBV6-5 and TRBJ2-1; D is ambiguous. Germline V lookup: CDR1 MNHEY, CDR2 SVGAGI. This CDR3 has 13 amino acids. The germline V and J ends were trimmed by 4 bases and 4 bases, with 8 bases remaining between them. CDR3 in amino acids: CASSFSTYNEQFF. The CDR3 DNA reads as TGTGCCAGCAGTTTTTCGACTTACAATGAGCAGTTCTTC.

This chain uses TRBV29-1 with TRBJ2-7; TRBD2 is a possible D gene (5 bases). CDR3 size: 13 residues. V lost 3 bases and J lost 7, with 16 bases in between. In germline, CDR1 is SQVTM, CDR2 ANQGSEA. The CDR3 bases are TGCAGCGTTGATCGGGCAGTGGGCGGGGAGCAGTACTTC. Its translation: CSVDRAVGGEQYF.